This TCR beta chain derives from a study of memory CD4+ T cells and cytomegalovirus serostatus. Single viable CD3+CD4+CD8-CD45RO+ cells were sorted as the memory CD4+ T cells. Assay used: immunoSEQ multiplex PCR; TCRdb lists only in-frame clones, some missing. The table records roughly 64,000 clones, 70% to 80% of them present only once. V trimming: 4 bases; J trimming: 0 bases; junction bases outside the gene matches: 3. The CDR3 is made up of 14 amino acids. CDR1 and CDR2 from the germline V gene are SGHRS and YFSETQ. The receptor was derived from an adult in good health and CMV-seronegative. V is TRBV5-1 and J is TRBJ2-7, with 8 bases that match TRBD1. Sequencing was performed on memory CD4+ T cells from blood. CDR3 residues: CASSMTGDSYEQYF. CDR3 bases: TGCGCCAGCAGCATGACAGGGGACTCCTACGAGCAGTACTTC.